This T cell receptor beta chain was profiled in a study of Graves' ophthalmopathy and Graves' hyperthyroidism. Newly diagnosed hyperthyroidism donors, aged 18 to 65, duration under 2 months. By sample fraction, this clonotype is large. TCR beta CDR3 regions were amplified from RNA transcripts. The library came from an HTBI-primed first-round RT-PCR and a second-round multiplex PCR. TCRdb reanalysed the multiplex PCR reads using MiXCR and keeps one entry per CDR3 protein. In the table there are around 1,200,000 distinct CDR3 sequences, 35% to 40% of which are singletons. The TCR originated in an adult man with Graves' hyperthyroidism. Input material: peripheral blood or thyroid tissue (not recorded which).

The CDR3 protein is CASSPGQGAEQYF. The CDR3, as DNA: TGTGCCAGCAGCCCGGGACAGGGGGCCGAGCAGTACTTC. The rearrangement joins TRBV7-8 to TRBJ2-7; 12 positions match TRBD1. There are 13 residues in the CDR3. The V segment lost 5 bases and the J segment 6 bases; nucleotides outside the gene matches: 2. From germline, CDR1 is SGHVS and CDR2 FQNEAQ. The variable domain in full, with the rest retrieved from reference TRBV7-8 and TRBJ2-7, is GAGVSQSPRYKVAKRGQDVALRCDPISGHVSLFWYQQALGQGPEFLTYFQNEAQLDKSGLPSDRFFAERPEGSVSTLKIQRTQQEDSAVYLCASSPGQGAEQYFGPGTRLTVT.